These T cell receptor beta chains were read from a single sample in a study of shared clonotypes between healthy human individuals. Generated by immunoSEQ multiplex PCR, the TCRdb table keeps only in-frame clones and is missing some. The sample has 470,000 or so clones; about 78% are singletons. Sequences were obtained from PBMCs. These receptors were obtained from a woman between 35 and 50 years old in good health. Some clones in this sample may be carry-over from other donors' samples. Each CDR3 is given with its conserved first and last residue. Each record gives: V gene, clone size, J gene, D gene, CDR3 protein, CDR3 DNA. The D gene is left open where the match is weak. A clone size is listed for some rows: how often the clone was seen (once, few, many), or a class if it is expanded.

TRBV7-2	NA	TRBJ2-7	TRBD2	CASRQGGGLAGGHEQYF	TGTGCCAGCAGGCAAGGCGGTGGACTAGCGGGAGGCCACGAGCAGTACTTC
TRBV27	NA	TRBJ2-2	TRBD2	CASSPLGREGQFGELFF	TGTGCCAGCTCCCCTCTGGGCCGGGAGGGCCAATTCGGGGAGCTGTTTTTT
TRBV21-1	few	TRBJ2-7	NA	CASSARSASGDEQYF	TGTGCCAGCAGCGCGCGATCGGCTAGCGGAGACGAGCAGTACTTC
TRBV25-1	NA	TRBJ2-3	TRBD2	CASSELAGGGGQYF	TGTGCCAGCAGTGAGCTAGCGGGAGGGGGGGGGCAGTATTTT
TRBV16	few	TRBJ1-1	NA	CASSSFANTEAFF	TGTGCCAGCAGCTCATTTGCGAACACTGAAGCTTTCTTT
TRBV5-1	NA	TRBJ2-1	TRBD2	CASSSGTSEEFYNEQFF	TGCGCCAGCAGCTCAGGGACTAGCGAAGAGTTCTACAATGAGCAGTTCTTC
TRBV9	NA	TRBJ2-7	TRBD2	CASSSGTSKYEQYF	TGTGCCAGCAGTTCCGGGACTAGTAAGTACGAGCAGTACTTC
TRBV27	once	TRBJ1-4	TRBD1	CASGGQGYPEKLFF	TGTGCCAGCGGGGGACAGGGGTACCCCGAAAAACTGTTTTTT
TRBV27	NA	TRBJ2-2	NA	CASKAGRTGELFF	TGTGCCAGCAAGGCAGGGAGGACCGGGGAGCTGTTTTTT
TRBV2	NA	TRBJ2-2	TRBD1	CASDRGRDTGELFF	TGTGCCAGCGATAGGGGGCGCGACACCGGGGAGCTGTTTTTT
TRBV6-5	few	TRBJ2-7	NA	CASSYVRQAYEQYF	TGTGCCAGCAGTTACGTCAGGCAAGCCTACGAGCAGTACTTC
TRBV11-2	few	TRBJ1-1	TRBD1	CASSPNGQGVTEAFF	TGTGCCAGCAGCCCAAACGGGCAGGGGGTCACTGAAGCTTTCTTT
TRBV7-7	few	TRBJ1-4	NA	CASSRDIGEKLFF	TGTGCTAGCAGTAGGGACATCGGGGAAAAACTGTTTTTT
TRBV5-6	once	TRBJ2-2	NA	CASSATLAGELFF	TGTGCCAGCAGCGCGACCCTAGCCGGGGAGCTGTTTTTT
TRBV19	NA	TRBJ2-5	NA	CASSMTVQEAQYF	TGTGCCAGTAGTATGACGGTACAAGAGGCCCAGTACTTC
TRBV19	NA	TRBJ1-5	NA	CASSPREGISSNQPQHF	TGTGCCAGTAGTCCCAGGGAGGGGATTTCCAGCAATCAGCCCCAGCATTTT
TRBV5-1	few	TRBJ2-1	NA	CASSLTGTNEQFF	TGCGCCAGCAGCTTGACAGGGACCAATGAGCAGTTCTTC